This T cell receptor beta chain was observed in a study of neoadjuvant anti-PD-1 for oral cavity cancer. Notes on the study in general: PBMC Gini-index clonality exceeded responders' in non-responders post-nivolumab.

Time point reported: after neoadjuvant nivolumab, at surgical resection. The CDR3 extends over 13 amino acids. Germline CDR1 reads SGHTA; CDR2 reads FQGNSA. Trimming pared 1 base from V and 4 bases from J, leaving 7 bases between. Some clones are missing from TCRdb's copy, which holds only in-frame ones; the method was immunoSEQ multiplex PCR. The sample lists 33,000 or so clones; more than 65% were seen once. In regard to this clone: The antigen is undetermined.

The receptor was derived from a person between 35 and 79 years old with oral cavity squamous cell carcinoma. The source was PBMCs, collected after nivolumab (anti-PD-1) treatment. The gene calls are TRBV7-2 and TRBJ1-2; the D is unclear. The CDR3 region has the DNA TGTGCCAGCAGCTTAGGGCAGGTCTATGGCTACACCTTC. Protein: CASSLGQVYGYTF.